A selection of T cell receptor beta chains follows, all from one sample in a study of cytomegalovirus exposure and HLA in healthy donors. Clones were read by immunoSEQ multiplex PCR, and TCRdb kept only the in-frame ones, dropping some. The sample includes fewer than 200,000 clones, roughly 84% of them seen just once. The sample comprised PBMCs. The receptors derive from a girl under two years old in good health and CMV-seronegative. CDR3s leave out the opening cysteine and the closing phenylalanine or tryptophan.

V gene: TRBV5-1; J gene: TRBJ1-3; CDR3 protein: ASSLAGVPNSGNTIY
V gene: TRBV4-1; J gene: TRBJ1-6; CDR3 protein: ASSHGEPGGSNSPLH
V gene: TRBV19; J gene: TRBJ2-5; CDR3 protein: ASSISLAGGRETQY
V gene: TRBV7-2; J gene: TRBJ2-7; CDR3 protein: ASSFGGSSYEQY
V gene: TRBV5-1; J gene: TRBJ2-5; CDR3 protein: ASNPPGQGSETQY
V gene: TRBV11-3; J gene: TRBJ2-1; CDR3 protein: ASSLVGLADYNEQF
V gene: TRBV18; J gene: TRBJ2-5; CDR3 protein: ASSPPGLAGGPETQY
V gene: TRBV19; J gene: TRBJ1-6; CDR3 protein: ASCGRGDSPLH
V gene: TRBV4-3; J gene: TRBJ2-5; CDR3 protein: ASSQDRGETQY
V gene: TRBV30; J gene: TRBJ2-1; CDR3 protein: AWSGLAEQF
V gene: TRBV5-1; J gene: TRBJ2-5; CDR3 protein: ASSLFLDETQY
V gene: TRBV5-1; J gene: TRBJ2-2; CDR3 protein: ASSFLGGNTGELF
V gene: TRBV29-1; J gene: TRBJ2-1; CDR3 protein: SSLQGLSYNEQF
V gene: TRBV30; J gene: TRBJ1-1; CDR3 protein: AWRRDTEAF
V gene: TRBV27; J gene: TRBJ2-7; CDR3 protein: ASSLGRDYEQY
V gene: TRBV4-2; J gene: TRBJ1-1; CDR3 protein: ASSQEIRRGNTEAF
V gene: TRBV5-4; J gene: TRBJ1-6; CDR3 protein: ASSLVFAGGDSPLH
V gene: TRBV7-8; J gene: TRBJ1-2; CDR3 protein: ASSPGTGREHT
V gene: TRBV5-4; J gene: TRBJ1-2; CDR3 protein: ASSTWTGTANYGYT
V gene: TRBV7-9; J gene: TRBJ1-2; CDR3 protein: ASRRGGSNYGYT
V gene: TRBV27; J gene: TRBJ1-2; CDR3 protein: ASSFSAGEANYGYT
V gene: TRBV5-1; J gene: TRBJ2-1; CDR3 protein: ASSLGLAAYNEQF
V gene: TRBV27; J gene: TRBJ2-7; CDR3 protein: ASSPRDSGNEQY
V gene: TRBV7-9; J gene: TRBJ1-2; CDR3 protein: ASSSDGTYGYT
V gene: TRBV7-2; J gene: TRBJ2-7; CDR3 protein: ASSPSPRYEQY
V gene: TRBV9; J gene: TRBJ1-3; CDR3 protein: ASSIQTGSNTIY
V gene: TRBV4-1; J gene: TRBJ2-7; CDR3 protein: ASSPVAPGRYEQY
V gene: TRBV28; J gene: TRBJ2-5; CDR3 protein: ASSSGQGEETQY
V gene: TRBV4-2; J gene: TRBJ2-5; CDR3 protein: ASSQDTSGGVIATQY
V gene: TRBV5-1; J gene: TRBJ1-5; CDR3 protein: ASSLEGGGNQPQH
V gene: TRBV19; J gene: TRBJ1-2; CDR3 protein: ASSTPTVSYGYT
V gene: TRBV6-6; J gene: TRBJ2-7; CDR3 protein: ASSYRPDNYEQY
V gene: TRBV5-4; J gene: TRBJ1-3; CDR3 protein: ASSESDRGSGNTIY
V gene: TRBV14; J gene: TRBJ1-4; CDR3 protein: ASSQEGAGNEKLF
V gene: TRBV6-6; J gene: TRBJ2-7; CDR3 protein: ASSQRRGWEQY
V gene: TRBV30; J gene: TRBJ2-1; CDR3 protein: AWERGASYNEQF
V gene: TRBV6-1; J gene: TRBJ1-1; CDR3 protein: ASSESVDTEAF
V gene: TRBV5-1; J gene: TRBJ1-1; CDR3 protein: ASSFLGTVEEGAF
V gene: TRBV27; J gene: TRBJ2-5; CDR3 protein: ASSSGQGQETQY
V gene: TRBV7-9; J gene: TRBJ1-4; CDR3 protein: SSSLRGGDREKLF
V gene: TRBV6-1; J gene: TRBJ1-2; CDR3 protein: ASSTTGNYGYT
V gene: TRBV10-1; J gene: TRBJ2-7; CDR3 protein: ASRAPSVSAYEQY
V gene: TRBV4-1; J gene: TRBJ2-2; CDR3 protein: ASSFKATSNTGELF
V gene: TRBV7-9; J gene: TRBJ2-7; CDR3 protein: ASSHPRRGGIGEQY
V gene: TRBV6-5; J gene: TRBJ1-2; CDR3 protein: ASRKIQGASGYT
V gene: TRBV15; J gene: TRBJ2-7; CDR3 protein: ATSRDRWEGISEQY
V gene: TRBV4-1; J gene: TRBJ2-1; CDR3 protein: ASSQLGREPHNEQF
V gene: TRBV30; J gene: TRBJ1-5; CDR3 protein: AWSQGRNQPQH
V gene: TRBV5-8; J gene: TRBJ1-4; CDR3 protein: ASSSWRGEKLF
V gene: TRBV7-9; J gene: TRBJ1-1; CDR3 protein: ASSFDRVGSGEAF
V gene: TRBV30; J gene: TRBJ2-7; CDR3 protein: AWSPSPASGLYEQY
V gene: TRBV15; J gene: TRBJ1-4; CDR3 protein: ATSRDRRVATNEKLF
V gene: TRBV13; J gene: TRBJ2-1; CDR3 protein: ASSPRGGIEQF
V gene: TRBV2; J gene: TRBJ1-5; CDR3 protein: ASSVDTGKFH
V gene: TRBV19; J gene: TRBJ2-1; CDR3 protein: ASSPDNDNEQF
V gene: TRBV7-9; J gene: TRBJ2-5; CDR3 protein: ASSSQLAGWETQY
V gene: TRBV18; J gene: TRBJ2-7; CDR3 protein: ASSTSLAGFYEQY
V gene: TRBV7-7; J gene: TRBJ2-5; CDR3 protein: ASSLKGQRQETQY
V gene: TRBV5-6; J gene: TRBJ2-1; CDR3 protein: ASSLVAGAEYNEQF